The present TCR beta chain was sequenced within a study of cytomegalovirus exposure and HLA in healthy donors. General study points: Researchers reported that a few CMV-associated chains were confirmed in vitro as CMV antigen-specific. Cytomegalovirus-associated status was assigned to 164 TCR beta chains. Many donors shared some public TCRs, even though most TCR sequences were rare.

As concerns this clone: Its antigen is currently unknown.

The data were produced by immunoSEQ multiplex PCR, yet TCRdb's version contains in-frame clones alone and is incomplete. The sample consists of about 180,000 clones, about 86% of them appearing once. CDR3 size: 15 residues. Trimming removed 6 bases from V and 1 base from J, with 15 bases in between. The germline CDR1 and CDR2 sequences are SNHLY and FYNNEI. This receptor was taken from a woman aged 25 to 39 in good health and CMV-seronegative. The gene calls are TRBV2 and TRBJ1-1, with D possibly matching TRBD1 (6 bases). The source material was PBMCs. The CDR3: CASRETRGRNTEAFF. CDR3 coding DNA: TGTGCCAGCAGGGAGACGAGGGGGAGGAACACTGAAGCTTTCTTT.